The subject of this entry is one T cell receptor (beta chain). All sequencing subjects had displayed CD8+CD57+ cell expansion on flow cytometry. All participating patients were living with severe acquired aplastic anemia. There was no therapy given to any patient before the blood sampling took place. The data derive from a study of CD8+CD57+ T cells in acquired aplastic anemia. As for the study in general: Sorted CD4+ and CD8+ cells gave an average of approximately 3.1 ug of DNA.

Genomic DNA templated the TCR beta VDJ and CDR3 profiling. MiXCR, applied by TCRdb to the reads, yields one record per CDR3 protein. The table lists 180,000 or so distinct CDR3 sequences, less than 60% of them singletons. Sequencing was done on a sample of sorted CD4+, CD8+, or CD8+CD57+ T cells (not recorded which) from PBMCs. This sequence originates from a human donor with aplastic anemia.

DNA for the CDR3: TGTGCCAGCAGTGAATTATGGGGAGTCAATTCACCCCTCCACTTT. Its translation is CASSELWGVNSPLHF. V usage is TRBV25-1 and J usage is TRBJ1-6; no definite D call. V was trimmed by 1 base and J by 7 bases, leaving 11 bases between them. Germline-derived CDR1 and CDR2 are MGHDK and SYGVNS. The CDR3 length is 15 residues.